Shown below are 20 T cell receptor beta chains from a single sample sequenced in a study of Ad26.COV2.S vaccination and SARS-CoV-2 variants. Treatment of the sample: around 19 received Ad26.COV2.S at low or high dose, single or two shots; about 5 received placebo; per-sample allocation not given. On day 63 after the first injection, vaccine and placebo recipients gave samples. Using immunoSEQ multiplex PCR, the repertoire was profiled, and TCRdb retains in-frame clones only, with some absent. The table has approximately 480,000 clones, 87% seen once; the top ten hold around 13%. The input for sequencing was peripheral blood, taken in a trial of Ad26.COV2.S vaccine versus placebo. Receptor source: a person aged 18 to 59 who received the Ad26.COV2.S COVID-19 vaccine or a placebo.

The chain's CDR3 is CASSDPIHNEQFF. The CDR3 bases are TGTGCCAGCAGCGATCCCATTCACAATGAGCAGTTCTTC. The gene calls are TRBV11-2 and TRBJ2-1; no reliable D call. This CDR3 is built from 13 residues. V was cut by 5 bases and J by 5 bases, with 10 bases left in between. Germline loops: CDR1 SGHAT, CDR2 FQNNGV.

The genes are TRBV5-1 and TRBJ2-3; TRBD1 is a possible D gene (6 bases). Looked up from germline, CDR1 is SGHRS and CDR2 is YFSETQ. This CDR3 contains 14 residues. V lost 5 bases, J lost 2 bases, and 12 bases lay in between. CDR3 sequence reads: CASRRQVVTDTQYF. The CDR3 nucleotides read TGCGCCAGCAGGCGACAGGTTGTCACAGATACGCAGTATTTT.

This clone was observed a few times. The gene calls are TRBV5-4 and TRBJ1-4, with D uncertain. The CDR3 totals 13 residues. CDR1 SGHNT and CDR2 YYREEE come from the germline V gene (reference sequence). V lost 0 bases, J lost 10 bases, and 10 bases lay in between. In nucleotides, the CDR3 is TGTGCCAGCAGCTTGGTGACTGGTGGAAAACTGTTTTTT. This sequence encodes CASSLVTGGKLFF.

This chain uses TRBV5-1 with TRBJ1-3; the D gene is possibly TRBD1 (5 bases). The CDR3 covers 16 residues. The germline V gene has CDR1 SGHRS and CDR2 YFSETQ. Deletions cut 0 bases from V and 1 base from J, with 11 bases between. This CDR3 reads CASSLAGPESGNTIYF. In nucleotides, the CDR3 is TGCGCCAGCAGCTTGGCGGGACCCGAATCTGGAAACACCATATATTTT.

The rearrangement joins TRBV9 to TRBJ2-3; D is possibly TRBD1 or TRBD2 (5 bases each). Germline V CDR1 and CDR2: SGDLS, YYNGEE. V was cut by 3 bases and J by 10 bases, with 15 bases left in between. The CDR3 has 13 residues. Here the CDR3 DNA reads TGTGCCAGCAGCGGTCTAATGTGGGGGTCGCAGTATTTT. This codes for CASSGLMWGSQYF.

In DNA form, the CDR3 reads TGTGCCAGCAGCCAAGGAAGCCTCGGGCTAGCGGGACGCGACGAGCAGTACTTC. As protein: CASSQGSLGLAGRDEQYF. V usage is TRBV3-1 (or the pseudogene TRBV3-2) and J usage is TRBJ2-7, with TRBD2 identical over 9 bases. V lost 1 base, J lost 5 bases, and 15 bases stayed unmatched. The CDR3 loop spans 18 amino acids. The V gene's germline CDR1 is LGHDT and CDR2 YNNKEL (reference sequence).

Written as DNA, the CDR3 is TGTGCCAGCAGCCCCCCTGGAGTTCGAAATGAGCAGTTCTTC. Its translation is CASSPPGVRNEQFF. This chain uses TRBV28 with TRBJ2-1; no definite D call. This CDR3 comprises 14 residues. V was clipped by 6 bases and J by 7 bases, with 16 bases between them. Germline V gene lookup returns CDR1 MDHEN and CDR2 SYDVKM.

DNA for the CDR3: TGTGCCTGGAGAGCATTGGGACGCCAGGGTTCATACAATGAGCAGTTCTTC. Amino acid sequence: CAWRALGRQGSYNEQFF. The V gene is TRBV30, the J gene TRBJ2-1, with D tentatively TRBD1 or TRBD2 (5 bases each). The CDR3 totals 17 residues. The V and J ends lost 3 bases and 4 bases respectively, with 22 bases between them. Germline V gene lookup returns CDR1 GTSNPN and CDR2 SVGIG (reference sequence). Full variable domain (rest looked up from reference TRBV30 and TRBJ2-1): SQTIHQWPATLVQPVGSPLSLECTVEGTSNPNLYWYRQAAGRGLQLLFYSVGIGQISSEVPQNLSASRPQDRQFILSSKKLLLSDSGFYLCAWRALGRQGSYNEQFFGPGTRLTVL.

J is TRBJ1-2 and V is TRBV6-1; D unclear. The CDR3 has 16 residues. Germline-derived CDR1 and CDR2 are MNHNS and SASEGT. Deletions cut 4 bases from V and 2 bases from J, with 17 bases between. The CDR3 DNA sequence: TGTGCCAGCAGTGTACACAGCACTACGAAAAACTATGGCTACACCTTC. Its protein product is CASSVHSTTKNYGYTF.

This chain joins TRBV7-2 and TRBJ2-1; D is possibly TRBD1 (6 bases). The V end lost 1 base, the J end lost 5 bases, and 12 bases lay between the germline ends. The germline V gene encodes CDR1 SGHTA and CDR2 FQGNSA. There are 15 residues in the CDR3. The CDR3 DNA sequence: TGTGCCAGCAGCTTAGGCCAGGGGATGAACAATGAGCAGTTCTTC. This translates into CASSLGQGMNNEQFF.

The rearrangement joins TRBV2 to TRBJ2-1; no firm D call. The germline V and J ends were trimmed by 1 base and 9 bases, with 10 bases remaining between them. Germline CDR1 is SNHLY and CDR2 is FYNNEI. The CDR3 is made up of 13 amino acids. CDR3 loop: CASSEGLGIEQFF. The CDR3 region has the DNA TGTGCCAGCAGTGAAGGTTTGGGAATTGAGCAGTTCTTC.

This clone was seen a handful of times. The chain employs TRBV7-9 and TRBJ2-3; D gene ambiguous. V was trimmed by 0 bases and J by 2 bases, leaving 9 bases between them. This CDR3 contains 15 residues. Germline lookup yields CDR1 SEHNR and CDR2 FQNEAQ (reference sequence). This CDR3 reads CASSLARTTTDTQYF. The DNA for the CDR3 is TGTGCCAGCAGCTTAGCTCGGACCACCACAGATACGCAGTATTTT.

The rearrangement joins TRBV19 to TRBJ2-2; the match to TRBD1 covers 8 bases. The trim removed 8 bases at V and 4 bases at J, leaving 3 bases unmatched. This CDR3 has 13 amino acids. Germline loops: CDR1 LNHDA, CDR2 SQIVND (reference sequence). The CDR3 region has the DNA TGTGCCAGTGTTGACAGGGGCACCGGGGAGCTGTTTTTT. Residues: CASVDRGTGELFF.

This clone has more than one count but fewer than ten. V and J are TRBV7-9 and TRBJ1-2; D is perhaps TRBD1 (6 bases). V lost 5 bases, J lost 5 bases, and 9 bases lay in between. Per germline, CDR1 SEHNR and CDR2 FQNEAQ (reference sequence). CDR3 length: 12 amino acids. In nucleotides, the CDR3 is TGTGCCAGCAGCCCCGGACAGTATGGCTACACCTTC. Amino acids: CASSPGQYGYTF.

The chain has TRBV5-4 and TRBJ1-6, with D uncertain. Trimming left V 3 bases short and J 7 bases short, with 11 bases between. Germline CDR1 reads SGHNT; CDR2 reads YYREEE (reference sequence). The CDR3 spans 14 residues. CDR3 loop: CASSSGLINSPLHF. CDR3 nucleotides: TGTGCCAGCAGCTCGGGCCTTATCAATTCACCCCTCCACTTT.

This chain connects TRBV2 to TRBJ2-7, with D possibly matching TRBD1 (6 bases). V was clipped by 6 bases and J by 5 bases, with 17 bases between them. Germline CDR1 and CDR2: SNHLY and FYNNEI. The CDR3 consists of 14 residues. In DNA form, the CDR3 reads TGTGCCAGCAGCGTTATGGACAGTTTGGACGAGCAGTACTTC. Translating gives CASSVMDSLDEQYF.

This clone occurred once. V gene TRBV4-2 combines with J gene TRBJ2-5, with D possibly being TRBD2 (6 bases). V shed 1 base and J shed 5 bases, with 14 bases lying between them. CDR1 and CDR2 (germline): LGHNA, YNFKEQ. This CDR3 region has 15 residues. CDR3 loop: CASSQGLREDETQYF. The CDR3 DNA sequence: TGTGCCAGCAGCCAAGGTCTTAGGGAGGATGAGACCCAGTACTTC.

The chain combines TRBV5-6 with TRBJ1-1; D is perhaps TRBD1 (5 bases). Trimming removed 3 bases at V and 3 bases at J, with 6 bases between. From germline, CDR1 is SGHDT and CDR2 YYEEEE. The CDR3 runs to 12 residues. The CDR3 DNA reads as TGTGCCAGCAGCTGGGGGGACACTGAAGCTTTCTTT. Its protein is CASSWGDTEAFF.

The rearrangement uses TRBV30 and TRBJ2-6; 9 bases fit TRBD2. CDR3 length: 14 residues. Germline V gene data show CDR1 as GTSNPN and CDR2 as SVGIG (reference sequence). CDR3 protein: CGLAGSTGANVLTF. The DNA of the CDR3 is TGTGGTCTAGCGGGATCTACTGGGGCCAACGTCCTGACTTTC.

This clone showed up just once. V gene TRBV6-1 combines with J gene TRBJ2-3; 8 nucleotides align to TRBD2. The CDR3 consists of 18 residues. Germline-derived CDR1 and CDR2 are MNHNS and SASEGT. The ends lost 3 bases at V and 8 bases at J; junction bases unmatched: 19. Written as DNA, the CDR3 is TGTGCCAGCAGTGAGACCTCACGGGGGGGCCTTCCTTTGGGTACGCAGTATTTT. Protein sequence: CASSETSRGGLPLGTQYF.